The rows below give T cell receptor beta chains drawn from one sample of a study of human T cells and chemical hapten exposure. TCRdb re-analysed the RACE reads in MiXCR, keeping a single row per CDR3 protein. The profile covers some 32,000 distinct CDR3 sequences, with over 4.5% appearing a single time and 5% to 7% taken by the ten largest. The input for sequencing was whole blood, taken in connection with sensitization to the hapten diphenylcyclopropenone (DPC). Receptor source: a man aged 30 to 45 with alopecia areata. Some clones in this sample may be carry-over from other donors' samples. The CDR3 runs from the conserved cysteine through the conserved F or W. The D gene is left open where the match is weak. Clone size is not always given. Where it is, it says once, few, many or a class for expanded clones.

cdr3_nt cdr3_aa j_call d_call v_call clone_size
TGCGCCAGCAGCCAAGACGGGACTAGCGTAGGCACAGATACGCAGTATTTT CASSQDGTSVGTDTQYF TRBJ2-3 TRBD2 TRBV4-3 many
TGTGCCAGCAGCCTGCAGGGGGACGAAAAACTGTTTTTT CASSLQGDEKLFF TRBJ1-4 TRBD1 TRBV3-1 many
TGCAGCGTTGCGGGACAGGGTGTATCCGAGCAGTACTTC CSVAGQGVSEQYF TRBJ2-7 TRBD1 TRBV29-1 many
TGCAGTGCTCAACAGGGCGCGCACAATTCACCCCTCCACTTT CSAQQGAHNSPLHF TRBJ1-6 NA TRBV20-1 NA
TGCAGTGCTAGGCTAGCGGCGTCGTGGGCAGAGACCCAGTACTTC CSARLAASWAETQYF TRBJ2-5 TRBD2 TRBV20-1 many
TGCGCCAGCACTCCACAAGTGAACACTGAAGCTTTCTTT CASTPQVNTEAFF TRBJ1-1 NA TRBV10-2 many
TGTGCCAGCAGCCCCGGGAAGGGGAAAGCTGGGGCCAACGTCCTGACTTTC CASSPGKGKAGANVLTF TRBJ2-6 NA TRBV11-3 many
TGCAGCGTTGAGGGACAAGGGGGAGCCGAGACCCAGTACTTC CSVEGQGGAETQYF TRBJ2-5 NA TRBV29-1 many
TGTGCCAGTAGTATCAGGGGGAGGGAGGAAAAACTGTTTTTT CASSIRGREEKLFF TRBJ1-4 TRBD1 TRBV19 many
TGTGCCAGCAGGGACGCCCGCATCCAAGAGACCCAGTACTTC CASRDARIQETQYF TRBJ2-5 NA TRBV2 many
TGCAGTGCTAGGGACAGCGGCAATGAAAAACTGTTTTTT CSARDSGNEKLFF TRBJ1-4 NA TRBV20-1 medium-sized
TGTGCCAGCCGAGGAGGGACGCTCAATCAGCCCCAGCATTTT CASRGGTLNQPQHF TRBJ1-5 NA TRBV6-2/TRBV6-3 many
TGCGCCAGCAGCCAAGATAGCGGGAGCCACTACGAGCAGTACTTC CASSQDSGSHYEQYF TRBJ2-7 TRBD2 TRBV4-3 many
TGCAGCGTTTCCCCCGGCGGCAACTACAATGAGCAGTTCTTC CSVSPGGNYNEQFF TRBJ2-1 NA TRBV29-1 many
TGTGCCAGCAGCTTTCCGGGACAGGGACGAACTGAAGCTTTCTTT CASSFPGQGRTEAFF TRBJ1-1 TRBD1 TRBV7-9 many
TGTGCCAGCAGCCCAGGACAGGGCAAATACGAGCAGTACTTC CASSPGQGKYEQYF TRBJ2-7 TRBD1 TRBV7-9 many
TGTGCCTGCTGCCGTGGCAGAATGAACACTGAAGCTTTCTTT CACCRGRMNTEAFF TRBJ1-1 NA TRBV6-6 many
TGTGCCAGCAGAGCTGATAGCAATCAGCCCCAGCATTTT CASRADSNQPQHF TRBJ1-5 NA TRBV2 many
TGTGCCAGCAGCTCGGCGGGGTCGCAAGAGACCCAGTACTTC CASSSAGSQETQYF TRBJ2-5 NA TRBV7-2 many
TGTGCCAGCTCGCCCCAGGATGATGCTGAAGCTTTCTTT CASSPQDDAEAFF TRBJ1-1 NA TRBV18 many
TGTGCCATCAGGCCGACAGGACTGGTTAACTATGGCTACACCTTC CAIRPTGLVNYGYTF TRBJ1-2 NA TRBV10-3 many
TGCAGCGCTACAGTTACTGGGGTCACCGGGGAGCTGTTTTTT CSATVTGVTGELFF TRBJ2-2 NA TRBV29-1 many
TGCAGTGCTAGGACAAGGGGAGACACTGAAGCTTTCTTT CSARTRGDTEAFF TRBJ1-1 NA TRBV20-1 many
TGCAGTGGGAGGGGGTCCTCCTACGAGCAGTACTTC CSGRGSSYEQYF TRBJ2-7 NA TRBV29-1 many
TGTGCCAGCAGCGCGGGACAGGGGGCAGGTGGAGAGACCCAGTACTTC CASSAGQGAGGETQYF TRBJ2-5 TRBD1 TRBV6-5 many
TGTGCCTGGAGGGACAGGGGACCAGATACGCAGTATTTT CAWRDRGPDTQYF TRBJ2-3 TRBD1 TRBV30 many
TGTGCCAGCAGCCTGTCCGGCGGGGCCTACAATGAGCAGTTCTTC CASSLSGGAYNEQFF TRBJ2-1 NA TRBV7-9 many
TGCAGCTCTACAGGGGGATACAATGAGCAGTTCTTC CSSTGGYNEQFF TRBJ2-1 TRBD1 TRBV20-1 many
TGCAGTGCTTCTCTCTCTGGGGCCAACGTCCTGACTTTC CSASLSGANVLTF TRBJ2-6 NA TRBV20-1 many
TGCGCCAGCAGCTTGGGCGGCAGCCGCGCTAATGAAAAACTGTTTTTT CASSLGGSRANEKLFF TRBJ1-4 NA TRBV5-1 many
TGCAGTGCTGGAGGGACAGGGACTAGCACTGAAGCTTTCTTT CSAGGTGTSTEAFF TRBJ1-1 TRBD1 TRBV20-1 many
TGTGCCAGCAGCTTAGTAGGGGCTGGCGGGGAGCTGTTTTTT CASSLVGAGGELFF TRBJ2-2 NA TRBV7-2 NA
TGTGCCAGCAGCGAGGACCGGGGGATGGCTGAAGCTTTCTTT CASSEDRGMAEAFF TRBJ1-1 NA TRBV11-2 many
TGTGCCAGCAGTTTGGAGGGACAGGGGGCCTCACCCCTCCACTTT CASSLEGQGASPLHF TRBJ1-6 TRBD1 TRBV27 many
TGTGCCAGCAGCTCCTACGACGGAGACTACGAGCAGTACTTC CASSSYDGDYEQYF TRBJ2-7 NA TRBV11-3 many
TGCAGTGCTAGAGGCCGGGCCAATGAGCAGTTCTTC CSARGRANEQFF TRBJ2-1 NA TRBV20-1 many
TGCAGTGCCAGTGAGGGGAGGTGGGACGAGCAGTACTTC CSASEGRWDEQYF TRBJ2-7 NA TRBV20-1 many
TGCGCCAGCAGCCAAGATCCCGGGACAGCGAACTATGGCTACACCTTC CASSQDPGTANYGYTF TRBJ1-2 TRBD1 TRBV4-1 NA
TGTGCCAGCAGACGCGACAGGTCGGACACTGAAGCTTTCTTT CASRRDRSDTEAFF TRBJ1-1 NA TRBV7-9 many
TGTGCCAGCAGCACCGACGGGACCCAGTACTTC CASSTDGTQYF TRBJ2-5 NA TRBV21-1 many